This T cell receptor (beta chain) appears in the sequencing data of a study of breast tumors, draining lymph nodes, adjacent tissues. Study-level findings and limits: Tumor T cell lymph node origin was a supported hypothesis, not proven. Tumors had less TCR diversity than lymph nodes, more than nontumor tissue.

Germline V lookup: CDR1 MNHEY, CDR2 SMNVEV (reference sequence). The CDR3 has 14 amino acids. The V and J ends lost 6 bases and 4 bases, in that order; junction bases with no gene match: 5. The lymph nodes were axillary draining lymph nodes from breast cancer patients. The table lists this clonotype with many counts. The antigen remains unidentified. TCRdb re-called the multiplex PCR reads through MiXCR, storing one row per CDR3 protein. The repertoire includes some 120,000 distinct CDR3 sequences, 21% of them detected once, and 2% to 2.5% sits in the top ten. Sequencing was performed on axillary lymph node tissue. The rearrangement links TRBV27 to TRBJ2-3; the match to TRBD2 covers 9 bases. This TCR came from a female donor with breast cancer. Some clones in this sample may be carry-over from other donors' samples. The chain's CDR3 is CASSSSGSADTQYF. CDR3 nucleotides: TGTGCCAGCAGCAGTAGCGGGAGTGCAGATACGCAGTATTTT.